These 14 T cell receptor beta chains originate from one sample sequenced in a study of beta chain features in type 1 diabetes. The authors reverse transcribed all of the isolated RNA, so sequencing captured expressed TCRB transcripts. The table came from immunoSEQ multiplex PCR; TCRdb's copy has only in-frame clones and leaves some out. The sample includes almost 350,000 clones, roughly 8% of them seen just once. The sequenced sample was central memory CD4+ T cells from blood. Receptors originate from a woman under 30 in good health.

CDR3 in amino acids: CASSARSGSQNEQFF. DNA for the CDR3: TGTGCCAGCAGCGCCCGTAGCGGGAGTCAGAATGAGCAGTTCTTC. The chain recombines TRBV5-4 with TRBJ2-1; 9 nucleotides match TRBD2. V was pared by 4 bases and J by 7 bases, with 9 bases of the junction left unmatched. CDR1 and CDR2 (germline): SGHNT, YYREEE (reference sequence). This CDR3 spans 15 amino acids.

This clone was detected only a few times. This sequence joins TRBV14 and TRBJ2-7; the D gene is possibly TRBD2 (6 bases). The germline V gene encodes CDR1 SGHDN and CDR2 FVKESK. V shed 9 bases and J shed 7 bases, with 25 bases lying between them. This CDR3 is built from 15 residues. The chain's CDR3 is CASGPIGTRDGEQYF. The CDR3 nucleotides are TGTGCCAGTGGGCCCATAGGGACGCGGGACGGGGAGCAGTACTTC.

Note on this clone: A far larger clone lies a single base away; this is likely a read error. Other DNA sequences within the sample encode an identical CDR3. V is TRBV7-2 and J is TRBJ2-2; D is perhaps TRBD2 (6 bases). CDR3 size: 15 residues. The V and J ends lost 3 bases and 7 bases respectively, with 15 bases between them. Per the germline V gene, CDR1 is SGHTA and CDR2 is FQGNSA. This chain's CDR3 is CASSFSFMGGGELFF. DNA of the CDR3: TGTGCCAGCAGCTTTTCGTTCATGGGGGGCGGGGAGCTGTTTTTT.

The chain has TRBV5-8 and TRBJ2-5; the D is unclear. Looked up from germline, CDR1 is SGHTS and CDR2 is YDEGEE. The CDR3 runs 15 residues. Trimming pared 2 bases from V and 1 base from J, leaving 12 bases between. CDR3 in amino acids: CASSLRTRTQETQYF. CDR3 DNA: TGTGCCAGCAGCTTACGGACCAGAACCCAAGAGACCCAGTACTTC.

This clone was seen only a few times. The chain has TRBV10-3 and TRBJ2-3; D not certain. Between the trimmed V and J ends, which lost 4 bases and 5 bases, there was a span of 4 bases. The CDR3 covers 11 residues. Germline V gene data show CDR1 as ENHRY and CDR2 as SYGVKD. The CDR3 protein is CAISVRDTQYF. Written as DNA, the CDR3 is TGTGCCATCAGTGTGAGAGATACGCAGTATTTT.

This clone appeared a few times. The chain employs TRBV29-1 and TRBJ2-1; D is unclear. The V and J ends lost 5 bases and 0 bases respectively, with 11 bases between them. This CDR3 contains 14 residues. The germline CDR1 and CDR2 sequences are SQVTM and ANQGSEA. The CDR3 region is CSVKRPSSYNEQFF. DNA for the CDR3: TGCAGCGTTAAACGCCCGAGCTCCTACAATGAGCAGTTCTTC.

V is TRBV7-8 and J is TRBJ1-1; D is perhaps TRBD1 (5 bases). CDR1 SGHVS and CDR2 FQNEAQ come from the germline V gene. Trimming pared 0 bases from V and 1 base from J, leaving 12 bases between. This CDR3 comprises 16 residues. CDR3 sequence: CASSLAQVQANTEAFF. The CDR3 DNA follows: TGTGCCAGCAGCTTAGCGCAGGTACAGGCGAACACTGAAGCTTTCTTT.

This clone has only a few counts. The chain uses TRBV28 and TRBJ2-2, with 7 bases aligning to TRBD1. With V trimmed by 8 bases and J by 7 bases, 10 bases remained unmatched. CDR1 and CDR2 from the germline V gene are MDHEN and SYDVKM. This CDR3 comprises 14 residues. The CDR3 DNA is TGTGCCAGCTGTAAGGGGGCGCGCCACGGGGAGCTGTTTTTT. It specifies CASCKGARHGELFF.

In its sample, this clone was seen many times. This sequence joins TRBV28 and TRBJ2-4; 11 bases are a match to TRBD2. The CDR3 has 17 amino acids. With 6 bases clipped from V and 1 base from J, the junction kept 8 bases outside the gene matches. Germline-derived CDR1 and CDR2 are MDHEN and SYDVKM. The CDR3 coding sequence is TGTGCCAGCAGCCCACTAGCGGGAGCGAAGGCCAAAAACATTCAGTACTTC. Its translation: CASSPLAGAKAKNIQYF.

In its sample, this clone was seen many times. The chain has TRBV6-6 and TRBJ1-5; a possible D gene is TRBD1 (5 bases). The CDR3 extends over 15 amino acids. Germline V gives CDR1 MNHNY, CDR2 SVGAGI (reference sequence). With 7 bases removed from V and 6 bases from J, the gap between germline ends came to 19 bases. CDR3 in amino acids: CASTQGRAGGQPQHF. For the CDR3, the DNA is TGTGCCAGCACCCAGGGTAGGGCGGGGGGTCAGCCCCAGCATTTT.

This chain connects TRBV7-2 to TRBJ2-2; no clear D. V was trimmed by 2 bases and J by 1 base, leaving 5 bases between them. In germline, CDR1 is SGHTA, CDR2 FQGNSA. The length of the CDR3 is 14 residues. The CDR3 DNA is TGTGCCAGCAGCTTATGGGGGAACACCGGGGAGCTGTTTTTT. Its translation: CASSLWGNTGELFF.

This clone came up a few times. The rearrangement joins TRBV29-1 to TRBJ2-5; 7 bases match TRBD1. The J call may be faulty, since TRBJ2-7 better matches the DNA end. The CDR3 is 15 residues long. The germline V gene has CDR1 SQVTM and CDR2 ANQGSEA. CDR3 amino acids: CSVVLEDRSNYEQYF. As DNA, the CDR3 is TGCAGCGTTGTTCTGGAGGACAGGTCTAACTACGAGCAGTACTTC.

The CDR3 here is CASSVGSSGSGVETQYF. The CDR3 DNA is TGTGCCAGCAGCGTAGGGTCTAGCGGGAGTGGTGTGGAGACCCAGTACTTC. This chain uses TRBV9 with TRBJ2-5; 10 bases are a match to TRBD2. The germline V gene has CDR1 SGDLS and CDR2 YYNGEE. V shed 0 bases and J 5 bases; nucleotides not matched to a gene: 10. The CDR3 consists of 17 residues.

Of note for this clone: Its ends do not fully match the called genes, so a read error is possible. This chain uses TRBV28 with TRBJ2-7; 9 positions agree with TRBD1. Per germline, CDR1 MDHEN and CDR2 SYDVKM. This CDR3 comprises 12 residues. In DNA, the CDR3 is TGTGCCAGCAGTTTATCGGGACAGGGTGAAAACTTC. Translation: CASSLSGQGENF.